This entry lists 18 T cell receptor beta chains sequenced from one sample in a study of T cell responses to AZD1222 COVID-19 vaccine. Assay used: immunoSEQ multiplex PCR; TCRdb lists only in-frame clones, some missing. This table holds tens of thousands of clones, more than 70% found once. Sample: peripheral blood, taken on day 0 of AZD1222 vaccination. These TCRs come from an adult in good health.

The chain joins TRBV7-3 to TRBJ1-2, with TRBD1 identical over 7 bases. This CDR3 comprises 15 residues. V lost 2 bases and J lost 3; bases outside the gene matches: 6. From germline, CDR1 is SGHTA and CDR2 FQGTGA. This CDR3 is CASSLGIGGDYGYTF. CDR3 in DNA: TGTGCCAGCAGCTTAGGTATAGGGGGCGACTATGGCTACACCTTC.

J is TRBJ1-4 and V is TRBV27, with TRBD1 matching 8 bases. The CDR3 extends over 14 amino acids. Germline V gene data show CDR1 as MNHEY and CDR2 as SMNVEV (reference sequence). Losses at the gene ends were 4 bases for V and 8 bases for J; bases not matched to a gene: 6. The CDR3 DNA follows: TGTGCCAGCAGTTCGGACAGGGTAGGAGAAAAACTGTTTTTT. Its translation: CASSSDRVGEKLFF.

The chain carries TRBV5-6 and TRBJ2-7; 7 nucleotides agree with TRBD1. The CDR3 consists of 15 residues. Germline assignment: CDR1 SGHDT and CDR2 YYEEEE. Trimming took 4 bases from V and 3 from J; bases not matched to a gene: 10. The CDR3: CASSPLDRLNYEQYF. CDR3 nucleotides: TGTGCCAGCAGCCCTTTGGACAGGTTAAACTACGAGCAGTACTTC. Using reference TRBV5-6 and TRBJ2-7 for the parts outside the CDR3, the full variable domain is DAGVTQSPTHLIKTRGQQVTLRCSPKSGHDTVSWYQQALGQGPQFIFQYYEEEERQRGNFPDRFSGHQFPNYSSELNVNALLLGDSALYLCASSPLDRLNYEQYFGPGTRLTVT.

Points on this clone: The junction differs from germline at one of its ends, possibly a read error. The chain employs TRBV6-5 and TRBJ2-7; D is possibly TRBD2 (5 bases). The germline V gene has CDR1 MNHEY and CDR2 SVGAGI. There are 13 residues in the CDR3. The CDR3 DNA sequence: TGTGCCAGCAGCCTCAGGCTAGCCTACGGGCAGTACTTC. It yields the protein CASSLRLAYGQYF.

The chain carries TRBV28 and TRBJ1-4; 8 bases fit TRBD1. V shed 7 bases and J 7 bases; nucleotides not matched to a gene: 14. Germline V CDR1 and CDR2: MDHEN, SYDVKM. CDR3 length: 16 amino acids. The DNA of the CDR3 is TGTGCCAGCACTTCAAGCTCGGGGACAGGACGTGAAAAACTGTTTTTT. Encoded protein: CASTSSSGTGREKLFF.

This clone was detected a few times. V gene TRBV6-5 combines with J gene TRBJ1-2; tentative D call: TRBD1 (6 bases). Germline values: CDR1 MNHEY, CDR2 SVGAGI. V gave up 5 bases and J gave up 1 base, with 11 bases separating them. CDR3 size: 14 residues. The CDR3 DNA is TGTGCCAGCAGTAGACAGGATGGTAACTATGGCTACACCTTC. This sequence encodes CASSRQDGNYGYTF.

This clone was picked up a small number of times. The chain has TRBV11-3 and TRBJ2-2; D gene ambiguous. CDR1 and CDR2 from the germline V gene are SGHNT and YENEEA. This CDR3 has 15 residues. V lost 1 base and J 2 bases, leaving 8 bases between the germline ends. The CDR3 DNA sequence: TGTGCCAGCAGCTTAGGGTACGGAAACACCGGGGAGCTGTTTTTT. Translated: CASSLGYGNTGELFF.

The chain couples TRBV6-2 or TRBV6-3 to TRBJ2-6; 8 nucleotides match TRBD1. This CDR3 region has 17 residues. Germline lookup yields CDR1 MNHEY and CDR2 SVGEGT. Trimming at V came to 10 bases and at J to 4 bases, leaving 15 bases not matched to a gene. CDR3 loop: CAINPGQGLYGANVLTF. CDR3 bases: TGTGCCATCAACCCCGGACAGGGATTGTACGGGGCCAACGTCCTGACTTTC.

The V and J genes are TRBV27 and TRBJ2-2; D unresolved. The length of the CDR3 is 12 residues. Germline V gene lookup returns CDR1 MNHEY and CDR2 SMNVEV (reference sequence). The V end lost 4 bases, the J end lost 3 bases, and 3 bases lay between the germline ends. CDR3 sequence (DNA): TGTGCCAGCAGTTACTACACCGGGGAGCTGTTTTTT. Protein product: CASSYYTGELFF.

The J gene is TRBJ1-5, the V gene TRBV30, with D maybe TRBD1 (5 bases). The CDR3 consists of 15 residues. Trimming took 0 bases from V and 2 from J, leaving 11 bases between them. Germline lookup yields CDR1 GTSNPN and CDR2 SVGIG (reference sequence). CDR3: CAWSVLRGGNQPQHF. The CDR3 region has the DNA TGTGCCTGGAGTGTACTTAGGGGCGGCAATCAGCCCCAGCATTTT.

This rearrangement joins TRBV10-3 to TRBJ2-3; the match to TRBD2 covers 10 bases. The V gene end was trimmed by 7 bases and the J gene end by 2 bases; junction bases not matched to a gene: 6. Germline values: CDR1 ENHRY, CDR2 SYGVKD. The CDR3 is 15 residues long. DNA for the CDR3: TGTGCCATCAATAAGCGGGGGGGCATCACAGATACGCAGTATTTT. Its protein product is CAINKRGGITDTQYF.

V gene TRBV24-1 combines with J gene TRBJ2-3; D gene unclear. The germline V and J ends were trimmed by 4 bases and 6 bases, with 4 bases remaining between them. The germline V gene has CDR1 KGHDR and CDR2 SFDVKD. This CDR3 region has 11 residues. The CDR3: CATSDLDTQYF. The CDR3 DNA reads TGTGCCACCAGTGACTTGGATACGCAGTATTTT.

The chain uses TRBV27 and TRBJ2-7, with 7 bases that match TRBD1. Germline V gene sequence: CDR1 MNHEY, CDR2 SMNVEV (reference sequence). The CDR3 totals 16 residues. The V and J ends lost 6 bases and 1 base, in that order; junction bases with no gene match: 12. The CDR3: CASRVTGRSPSYEQYF. The CDR3 DNA reads TGTGCCAGCAGAGTGACAGGGCGCTCCCCTTCCTACGAGCAGTACTTC.

The chain joins TRBV6-2 or TRBV6-3 to TRBJ1-2, with 8 bases lining up with TRBD1. Germline CDR1 reads MNHEY; CDR2 reads SVGEGT. The V gene end was trimmed by 0 bases and the J gene end by 4 bases; junction bases not matched to a gene: 13. This CDR3 spans 18 amino acids. The chain's CDR3 is CASSYSTLGGDRGYGYTF. CDR3 DNA: TGTGCCAGCAGTTACTCGACCCTCGGTGGTGACAGGGGCTATGGCTACACCTTC.

V usage is TRBV7-9 and J usage is TRBJ2-1; 7 nucleotides agree with TRBD1. The germline CDR1 and CDR2 sequences are SEHNR and FQNEAQ (reference sequence). Trimming at V came to 5 bases and at J to 0 bases, leaving 10 bases not matched to a gene. This CDR3 has 17 residues. In DNA, the CDR3 is TGTGCCAGCAGCCAGACAGGGCAGGTGAGCTCCTACAATGAGCAGTTCTTC. Translated: CASSQTGQVSSYNEQFF.

The rearrangement links TRBV24-1 to TRBJ2-5; possible D gene TRBD1, 6 bases. Trimming cost V 3 bases and J 2 bases, with 12 bases left between them. Looked up from germline, CDR1 is KGHDR and CDR2 is SFDVKD. This CDR3 is 15 amino acids long. The CDR3 sequence: CATSDPKTGQETQYF. CDR3 DNA: TGTGCCACCAGTGATCCGAAGACAGGACAAGAGACCCAGTACTTC.

J is TRBJ2-1 and V is TRBV18; D possibly matches TRBD1 or TRBD2 (5 bases each). The CDR3 contains 13 residues. V lost 3 bases, J lost 8 bases, and 11 bases lay in between. CDR1 is KGHSH and CDR2 is LQKENI in the germline V gene. CDR3 loop: CASSPLGPDEQFF. CDR3 nucleotides: TGTGCCAGCTCACCGCTGGGACCGGATGAGCAGTTCTTC.

The chain is built from TRBV29-1 and TRBJ2-7; TRBD2 might be the D (5 bases). Trimming cost V 6 bases and J 6 bases, with 18 bases left between them. The V gene's germline CDR1 is SQVTM and CDR2 ANQGSEA. This CDR3 region has 13 residues. The CDR3 here is CSVLPTKPGEQYF. The CDR3 DNA follows: TGCAGCGTCCTACCGACTAAGCCCGGCGAGCAGTACTTC.